The 12 T cell receptor beta chains below were found in one sample sequenced in a study of cytomegalovirus exposure and HLA in healthy donors. Clones were read by immunoSEQ multiplex PCR, and TCRdb kept only the in-frame ones, dropping some. The profile shows more than 95,000 clones, roughly 93% of them singletons. The source material was PBMCs. These TCRs come from a woman aged 18 to 35 in good health and CMV-seronegative.

The chain combines TRBV6-4 with TRBJ2-1, with 8 bases aligning to TRBD2. Trimming took 5 bases from V and 8 from J; bases not matched to a gene: 11. Germline loops: CDR1 MRHNA, CDR2 SNTAGT. CDR3 length: 15 amino acids. CDR3 in DNA: TGTGCCAGCAGTCCCTTAGCGGGGCTCATGGATGAGCAGTTCTTC. Translated: CASSPLAGLMDEQFF.

The J gene is TRBJ2-3, the V gene TRBV9, with D possibly being TRBD2 (6 bases). V was pared by 4 bases and J by 2 bases, with 11 bases between. The CDR3 spans 14 residues. Germline CDR1 is SGDLS and CDR2 is YYNGEE. This CDR3 reads CASSPRTNTDTQYF. The CDR3 bases are TGTGCCAGCAGCCCTCGGACTAACACAGATACGCAGTATTTT.

The rearrangement joins TRBV7-3 to TRBJ2-1, with a possible D match to TRBD2 (5 bases). The CDR3 loop spans 15 amino acids. Trimming shortened V by 11 bases and J by 3 bases, and 20 bases separated the two germline ends. The germline V gene encodes CDR1 SGHTA and CDR2 FQGTGA. CDR3 in amino acids: CAYREGRVNYNEQFF. DNA for the CDR3: TGTGCCTATCGTGAGGGTAGGGTCAACTACAATGAGCAGTTCTTC.

The chain links TRBV7-3 to TRBJ2-1; tentative D call: TRBD2 (6 bases). V was trimmed by 5 bases and J by 5 bases, leaving 19 bases between them. The CDR3 is 16 residues long. Germline V gene lookup returns CDR1 SGHTA and CDR2 FQGTGA. The CDR3 DNA reads as TGTGCCAGCAGCCGCCCCGGCGGGGTAGCTCACAATGAGCAGTTCTTC. It specifies CASSRPGGVAHNEQFF.

The V gene is TRBV4-2, the J gene TRBJ2-7; D is possibly TRBD1 (7 bases). Trimming took 1 base from V and 3 from J, leaving 22 bases between them. The germline V gene encodes CDR1 LGHNA and CDR2 YNFKEQ. The CDR3 runs to 18 residues. CDR3 protein: CASSQVGTGAGGHYEQYF. In DNA, the CDR3 is TGTGCCAGCAGCCAAGTAGGGACGGGGGCAGGGGGACACTACGAGCAGTACTTC.

The chain is built from TRBV7-9 and TRBJ2-7; the D is unclear. The V and J ends lost 5 bases and 7 bases respectively, with 12 bases between them. CDR3 length: 12 residues. CDR1 is SEHNR, CDR2 FQNEAQ, per germline (reference sequence). The CDR3: CASSQPALEQYF. In DNA form, the CDR3 reads TGTGCCAGCAGCCAACCCGCACTTGAGCAGTACTTC.

The rearrangement links TRBV6-1 to TRBJ1-2; tentative D call: TRBD1 (6 bases). V was pared by 7 bases and J by 5 bases, with 11 bases between. The germline gives CDR1 MNHNS, CDR2 SASEGT. This CDR3 has 12 amino acids. CDR3 loop: CASTDRTYGYTF. The CDR3 DNA sequence: TGTGCCAGCACAGACAGGACGTATGGCTACACCTTC.

The rearrangement links TRBV4-1 to TRBJ2-7, with a weak D call TRBD2 (5 bases). This CDR3 has 13 amino acids. Germline lookup yields CDR1 MGHRA and CDR2 YSYEKL. Between the trimmed V and J ends, which lost 1 base and 4 bases, there was a span of 8 bases. The CDR3 bases are TGCGCCAGCAGCCAAGGGGAGCCATACGAGCAGTACTTC. Its protein is CASSQGEPYEQYF.

This chain connects TRBV25-1 to TRBJ1-6; TRBD1 agrees at 7 bases. Germline values: CDR1 MGHDK, CDR2 SYGVNS. CDR3 length equals 14 residues. The V and J ends lost 8 bases and 6 bases, in that order; junction bases with no gene match: 7. The chain's CDR3 is CASGTGEFNSPLHF. The CDR3 DNA reads as TGTGCCAGCGGTACAGGGGAATTTAATTCACCCCTCCACTTT.

The V and J genes are TRBV5-1 and TRBJ1-1, with a possible D match to TRBD1 (6 bases). The germline gives CDR1 SGHRS, CDR2 YFSETQ. The V end lost 3 bases, the J end lost 3 bases, and 12 bases lay between the germline ends. The CDR3 is made up of 14 amino acids. This CDR3 is CASSSTTGYTEAFF. DNA for the CDR3: TGCGCCAGCAGCTCGACAACAGGGTACACTGAAGCTTTCTTT.

The rearrangement uses TRBV28 and TRBJ1-1; maybe TRBD1 (5 bases). V gave up 5 bases and J gave up 0 bases, with 13 bases separating them. The V gene's germline CDR1 is MDHEN and CDR2 SYDVKM. There are 15 residues in the CDR3. The CDR3 spells CASSPRGSLNTEAFF. DNA of the CDR3: TGTGCCAGCAGTCCCCGGGGGAGTTTGAACACTGAAGCTTTCTTT.

The chain couples TRBV5-1 to TRBJ2-7, with D hard to call. Germline V gives CDR1 SGHRS, CDR2 YFSETQ. Trimming left V 2 bases short and J 7 bases short, with 7 bases between. The CDR3 contains 11 residues. The CDR3: CASSLAGEQYF. The CDR3 DNA sequence: TGCGCCAGCAGCTTAGCTGGTGAGCAGTACTTC.